This T cell receptor (beta chain) was sequenced during a study of blood T cell repertoires in COVID-19. Study-level information: Donors in the United States, Italy and Spain gave samples during acute or convalescent COVID-19. Nucleic acid was either cDNA or gDNA, and it came from T cells, B-cell-depleted T cells, or PBMCs.

Per the original data handling: Amplification of reference gene primers was used by the study to estimate nucleated cell counts. The assay was immunoSEQ multiplex PCR, and TCRdb's table has in-frame clones only and misses some. The D gene and trimming were derived from the DNA, and the V and J assignments and clone size from that table. The sample consists of roughly 290,000 clones, more than 80% of them appearing once. This CDR3 has 14 amino acids. The germline CDR1 and CDR2 sequences are LNHDA and SQIVND (reference sequence). Trimming left V 7 bases short and J 0 bases short, with 11 bases between. In Seattle, patients joined the study during active infection and were tracked longitudinally.

The receptor's source is a woman in her thirties with COVID-19, enrolled during active disease. Input material: peripheral blood. This rearrangement joins TRBV19 to TRBJ2-3; weak D call: TRBD2 (5 bases). In DNA, the CDR3 is TGTGCCAGTAACCCCACGGGGAGCACAGATACGCAGTATTTT. It encodes CASNPTGSTDTQYF.